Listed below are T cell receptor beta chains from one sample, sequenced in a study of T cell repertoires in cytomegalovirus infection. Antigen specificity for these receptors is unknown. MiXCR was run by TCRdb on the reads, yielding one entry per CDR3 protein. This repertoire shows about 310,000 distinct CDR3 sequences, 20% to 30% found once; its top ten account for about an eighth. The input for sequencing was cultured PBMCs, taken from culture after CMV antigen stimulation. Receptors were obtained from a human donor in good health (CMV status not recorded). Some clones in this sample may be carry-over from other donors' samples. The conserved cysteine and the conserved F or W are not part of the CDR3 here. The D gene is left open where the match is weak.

cdr3_aa: ASSLQGGGYNEQF
v_call: TRBV7-2
j_call: TRBJ2-1
d_call: -

cdr3_aa: ASSKGRTNEKLF
v_call: TRBV19
j_call: TRBJ1-4
d_call: -

cdr3_aa: SARLDHQETQY
v_call: TRBV20-1
j_call: TRBJ2-5
d_call: -

cdr3_aa: ASSQGPEGQGTGGYT
v_call: TRBV4-3
j_call: TRBJ1-2
d_call: TRBD1

cdr3_aa: ASSYWQVGTGFRFHEQY
v_call: TRBV6-6
j_call: TRBJ2-7
d_call: -

cdr3_aa: ASSLIAGVGGTQY
v_call: TRBV7-9
j_call: TRBJ2-3
d_call: TRBD2

cdr3_aa: AINYQGTYGYT
v_call: TRBV10-3
j_call: TRBJ1-2
d_call: -

cdr3_aa: AWRRRALFYGYT
v_call: TRBV30
j_call: TRBJ1-2
d_call: -

cdr3_aa: ASSLGGSGLNEQF
v_call: TRBV12-3/TRBV12-4
j_call: TRBJ2-1
d_call: -

cdr3_aa: ASSSGGPNRELF
v_call: TRBV7-9
j_call: TRBJ2-2
d_call: TRBD2

cdr3_aa: ASRDERGREKLF
v_call: TRBV10-2
j_call: TRBJ1-4
d_call: -

cdr3_aa: AIRELSSGRGQF
v_call: TRBV10-3
j_call: TRBJ2-1
d_call: TRBD2

cdr3_aa: ASSAGTSGSSDTQY
v_call: TRBV9
j_call: TRBJ2-3
d_call: TRBD2

cdr3_aa: ASSLHLTGETLH
v_call: TRBV5-4
j_call: TRBJ1-6
d_call: TRBD1

cdr3_aa: ASSRTSGMSYNEQF
v_call: TRBV19
j_call: TRBJ2-1
d_call: TRBD2

cdr3_aa: SASGTVANYGYT
v_call: TRBV20-1
j_call: TRBJ1-2
d_call: -

cdr3_aa: ASSVYGTRIGEQF
v_call: TRBV7-2
j_call: TRBJ2-1
d_call: TRBD2

cdr3_aa: ASSLSPGTANSPLH
v_call: TRBV4-1
j_call: TRBJ1-6
d_call: TRBD1

cdr3_aa: ASSSTSGRPYKQY
v_call: TRBV7-6
j_call: TRBJ2-7
d_call: TRBD2

cdr3_aa: SARKTGGEGYGYT
v_call: TRBV20-1
j_call: TRBJ1-2
d_call: TRBD1

cdr3_aa: SVTGSADTQY
v_call: TRBV29-1
j_call: TRBJ2-3
d_call: -

cdr3_aa: SVGRGNTEAF
v_call: TRBV29-1
j_call: TRBJ1-1
d_call: -

cdr3_aa: SAPGTASSYNEQF
v_call: TRBV20-1
j_call: TRBJ2-1
d_call: -

cdr3_aa: ASSLAPQNTEAF
v_call: TRBV7-9
j_call: TRBJ1-1
d_call: -

cdr3_aa: ASSQPRGEGPYEQY
v_call: TRBV23-1
j_call: TRBJ2-7
d_call: TRBD2

cdr3_aa: ASSYPPQGIYEQY
v_call: TRBV6-2/TRBV6-3
j_call: TRBJ2-7
d_call: -

cdr3_aa: ASRRTSGTYEQY
v_call: TRBV7-2
j_call: TRBJ2-7
d_call: TRBD2

cdr3_aa: ASSYLPTPSNTGELF
v_call: TRBV6-2/TRBV6-3
j_call: TRBJ2-2
d_call: -

cdr3_aa: ASSQDTQGGQYYGYT
v_call: TRBV4-3
j_call: TRBJ1-2
d_call: -

cdr3_aa: SAQPQGDTQY
v_call: TRBV29-1
j_call: TRBJ2-3
d_call: -

cdr3_aa: ASSYSASAQETQY
v_call: TRBV6-2/TRBV6-3
j_call: TRBJ2-5
d_call: -

cdr3_aa: SVRSSGTSGREQF
v_call: TRBV29-1
j_call: TRBJ2-1
d_call: TRBD2

cdr3_aa: ASSEAWGSQTYEQY
v_call: TRBV28
j_call: TRBJ2-7
d_call: -

cdr3_aa: ASSGQGDQPQH
v_call: TRBV2
j_call: TRBJ1-5
d_call: TRBD1

cdr3_aa: SARDRWDSGPTDTQY
v_call: TRBV20-1
j_call: TRBJ2-3
d_call: -

cdr3_aa: ASSLGHSGSRTDTQY
v_call: TRBV7-2
j_call: TRBJ2-3
d_call: TRBD2

cdr3_aa: ATSPSGYTDTQY
v_call: TRBV15
j_call: TRBJ2-3
d_call: TRBD2

cdr3_aa: ASRLLGNRTSAYNEQF
v_call: TRBV6-2/TRBV6-3
j_call: TRBJ2-1
d_call: TRBD2

cdr3_aa: ASSQDDGVPDTQY
v_call: TRBV4-3
j_call: TRBJ2-3
d_call: -

cdr3_aa: ASSPFSGNTGELF
v_call: TRBV7-6
j_call: TRBJ2-2
d_call: -

cdr3_aa: ASSDPRGGSPYNEQF
v_call: TRBV7-8
j_call: TRBJ2-1
d_call: TRBD2

cdr3_aa: ASSGGRAYMNEQF
v_call: TRBV7-9
j_call: TRBJ2-1
d_call: TRBD2